Described below is a single T cell receptor (beta chain) sequence and its context. As yet, its antigen is unknown. This sample is part of a study of cytomegalovirus exposure and HLA in healthy donors. Study-level background: There were around 100 million unique TCR beta sequences, drawn from some 180 million T cells, in an earlier analysis. Overall study findings and caveats: Rarity marked most TCR sequences, yet some public TCRs occurred in many donors.

The CDR3 has 17 residues. J was trimmed by 1 base and V by 2 bases; bases with no gene match: 6. Looked up from germline, CDR1 is SGHVS and CDR2 is FQNEAQ. The study ran its PCR with 60 Vbeta and 13 Jbeta primers. Per the study methods: About 11 million of the 80 million or so unique TCR beta chains counted in a later analysis were shared. Assay used: immunoSEQ multiplex PCR; TCRdb lists only in-frame clones, some missing. D and trimming come from the DNA, and the V and J calls and clone size come from that table. This sample has 130,000 to 150,000 clones, with 73% found just once. The chain carries TRBV7-8 and TRBJ2-2; 8 bases align to TRBD2. The source is a human donor in good health. Material for sequencing was PBMCs. CDR3 protein: CASSLRLAGGNTGELFF. The CDR3 DNA follows: TGTGCCAGCAGCTTAAGGCTAGCGGGTGGGAACACCGGGGAGCTGTTTTTT.